The 29 T cell receptor beta chains in this list originate from one sample, sequenced in a study of sequential checkpoint blockade in melanoma. Libraries were prepared by immunoSEQ multiplex PCR; TCRdb keeps only in-frame clonotypes and omits some of them. The sample contains more than 5,500 clones, approximately 20% of which appear only once. Treatment indicated: randomized to nivolumab then ipilimumab (arm A) or the reverse (arm B). Sequences were derived from tumor tissue (inferred from file names), sampled from a patient given nivolumab and ipilimumab in sequence. All receptors come from a human donor with melanoma.

This chain connects TRBV19 to TRBJ1-2; D remains ambiguous. The V gene lost 3 bases and the J gene lost 7 bases, with 12 bases spanning the gap. CDR1 LNHDA and CDR2 SQIVND come from the germline V gene (reference sequence). The CDR3 covers 13 residues. The CDR3 region has the DNA TGTGCCAGTAGTATGACGTTTCCGGGTGGCTACACCTTC. Translation gives CASSMTFPGGYTF. The full variable domain, with the rest looked up from reference TRBV19 and TRBJ1-2, is DGGITQSPKYLFRKEGQNVTLSCEQNLNHDAMYWYRQDPGQGLRLIYYSQIVNDFQKGDIAEGYSVSREKKESFPLTVTSAQKNPTAFYLCASSMTFPGGYTFGSGTRLTVV.

By frequency in the sample, this clone is medium-sized. V gene TRBV29-1 combines with J gene TRBJ2-6; no reliable D call. Trimming took off 7 bases at V and 0 bases at J, with 13 bases between the two ends. CDR1 SQVTM and CDR2 ANQGSEA come from the germline V gene. The CDR3 loop spans 15 amino acids. The CDR3 reads CSAQTANSGANVLTF. CDR3 nucleotides: TGCAGCGCTCAGACGGCAAACTCTGGGGCCAACGTCCTGACTTTC.

By sample fraction, this clone is medium-sized (0.01 to 0.1%). One junction end does not reproduce the germline sequence, and a read error may be involved. The chain has TRBV11-3 and TRBJ2-5; 10 bases agree with TRBD2. This CDR3 is built from 16 residues. Germline V gene data show CDR1 as SGHNT and CDR2 as YENEEA. The CDR3 loop reads CASSVDQRGGRETQYF. CDR3 nucleotide sequence: TGTGCCAGCAGCGTAGACCAGCGGGGGGGCCGAGAGACCCAGTACTTC.

By proportion, this clone is medium-sized. The chain uses TRBV29-1 and TRBJ1-3, with D tentatively TRBD1 (5 bases). Trimming shortened V by 8 bases and J by 5 bases, and 13 bases separated the two germline ends. Germline V gene sequence: CDR1 SQVTM, CDR2 ANQGSEA. The CDR3 extends over 12 amino acids. Here the CDR3 DNA reads TGCAGCACCATCGCAGGGAGAAACACCATATATTTT. This translates into CSTIAGRNTIYF.

In this sample, this clone turned up many times. V gene TRBV11-3 combines with J gene TRBJ2-1, with TRBD1 matching 7 bases. J gave up 9 bases and V 5 bases, and 10 bases lay outside the gene matches. The CDR3 has 14 amino acids. Germline loops: CDR1 SGHNT, CDR2 YENEEA. The DNA of the CDR3 is TGTGCCAGCAGCCCCGGGACAGTCCCGGGTGAGCAGTTCTTC. This translates into CASSPGTVPGEQFF.

This chain links TRBV19 with TRBJ1-1; D remains ambiguous. V was clipped by 1 base and J by 3 bases, with 6 bases between them. Germline CDR1 and CDR2: LNHDA and SQIVND (reference sequence). CDR3 size: 13 residues. The chain's CDR3 is CASSIADYTEAFF. For the CDR3, the DNA is TGTGCCAGTAGTATAGCGGATTACACTGAAGCTTTCTTT.

J is TRBJ1-4 and V is TRBV28; D not resolved. Trimming removed 7 bases from V and 3 bases from J, with 9 bases in between. CDR3 length: 13 residues. Germline V gene lookup returns CDR1 MDHEN and CDR2 SYDVKM. CDR3 amino acids: CASTGVANEKLFF. CDR3 nucleotides: TGTGCCAGCACTGGGGTTGCTAATGAAAAACTGTTTTTT.

The rearrangement uses TRBV11-3 and TRBJ2-5; D unresolved. The CDR3 extends over 14 amino acids. Trimming left V 5 bases short and J 1 base short, with 11 bases between. CDR1 and CDR2 (germline): SGHNT, YENEEA. CDR3 bases: TGTGCCAGCAGCCCAGTTGCGCGCCAAGAGACCCAGTACTTC. Amino acids: CASSPVARQETQYF.

This clone was recorded many times. The chain employs TRBV11-3 and TRBJ1-2; D not certain. Trimming took 2 bases from V and 6 from J, leaving 13 bases between them. The CDR3 runs 14 residues. CDR1 SGHNT and CDR2 YENEEA come from the germline V gene. DNA for the CDR3: TGTGCCAGCAGCTTATCTGGAAAGAGAGATGGCTACACCTTC. It codes for CASSLSGKRDGYTF. Variable domain in full (rest from reference TRBV11-3 and TRBJ1-2): EAGVVQSPRYKIIEKKQPVAFWCNPISGHNTLYWYLQNLGQGPELLIRYENEEAVDDSQLPKDRFSAERLKGVDSTLKIQPAELGDSAVYLCASSLSGKRDGYTFGSGTRLTVV.

This clone is judged large. This rearrangement joins TRBV11-3 to TRBJ1-5, with 8 bases matching TRBD1. V lost 5 bases to trimming and J lost 2 bases; unmatched junction nucleotides: 5. The CDR3 spans 15 residues. Germline V gene lookup returns CDR1 SGHNT and CDR2 YENEEA. In DNA form, the CDR3 reads TGTGCCAGCAGCCCGACAGGGGCGGGCAATCAGCCCCAGCATTTT. It yields the protein CASSPTGAGNQPQHF. The whole variable domain, filled in from reference TRBV11-3 and TRBJ1-5, reads EAGVVQSPRYKIIEKKQPVAFWCNPISGHNTLYWYLQNLGQGPELLIRYENEEAVDDSQLPKDRFSAERLKGVDSTLKIQPAELGDSAVYLCASSPTGAGNQPQHFGDGTRLSIL.

This clone occurred a few times. The rearrangement links TRBV28 to TRBJ2-2; 7 bases are a match to TRBD1. The germline gives CDR1 MDHEN, CDR2 SYDVKM. The CDR3 runs 17 residues. The ends lost 5 bases at V and 5 bases at J; junction bases unmatched: 14. DNA for the CDR3: TGTGCCAGCAGTCTTGAAACCGGGACAGTTAAAACCGGGGAGCTGTTTTTT. It specifies CASSLETGTVKTGELFF.

This chain connects TRBV11-3 to TRBJ1-6; D unclear. The CDR3 loop spans 15 amino acids. Trimming removed 6 bases from V and 4 bases from J, with 13 bases in between. Germline CDR1 SGHNT, CDR2 YENEEA. CDR3 amino acids: CASRKTRVYNSPLHF. In DNA, the CDR3 is TGTGCCAGCAGAAAGACCCGGGTTTATAATTCACCCCTCCACTTT. Full variable domain (rest looked up from reference TRBV11-3 and TRBJ1-6): EAGVVQSPRYKIIEKKQPVAFWCNPISGHNTLYWYLQNLGQGPELLIRYENEEAVDDSQLPKDRFSAERLKGVDSTLKIQPAELGDSAVYLCASRKTRVYNSPLHFGNGTRLTVT.

The gene calls are TRBV6-8 and TRBJ2-2; TRBD2 is a possible D gene (5 bases). The CDR3 has 17 amino acids. In germline, CDR1 is MNHGY, CDR2 SAAAGT. The V end was cut by 3 bases, the J end by 4 bases, with 18 bases between. CDR3 DNA: TGTGCCAGCAGTTATACCGGTGGCCGGCGGGTCACCGGGGAGCTGTTTTTT. Its translation: CASSYTGGRRVTGELFF.

This clone was counted ten times or more. The chain combines TRBV11-3 with TRBJ2-3, with D possibly matching TRBD1 (6 bases). CDR1 and CDR2 (germline): SGHNT, YENEEA. V was pared by 4 bases and J by 2 bases, with 10 bases between. This CDR3 region has 14 residues. CDR3 loop: CASSSTGNTDTQYF. The CDR3 DNA sequence: TGTGCCAGCAGCTCGACAGGAAACACAGATACGCAGTATTTT.

This clone showed up just a few times. The chain carries TRBV6-1 and TRBJ2-7; TRBD1 is a possible D gene (5 bases). Germline CDR1 MNHNS, CDR2 SASEGT. The V end lost 1 base, the J end lost 4 bases, and 17 bases lay between the germline ends. The CDR3 sequence is 16 residues long. CDR3 amino acids: CASSEGAGAIGYEQYF. DNA of the CDR3: TGTGCCAGCAGTGAAGGGGCTGGGGCCATTGGGTACGAGCAGTACTTC.

This clone was counted at least ten times. The V call is TRBV11-3, the J call TRBJ1-6; D not certain. V lost 5 bases and J 0 bases, leaving 8 bases between the germline ends. This CDR3 region has 15 residues. Germline V gene data show CDR1 as SGHNT and CDR2 as YENEEA. The CDR3 protein is CASSRESSYNSPLHF. The CDR3 region has the DNA TGTGCCAGCAGCCGAGAGAGCTCCTATAATTCACCCCTCCACTTT. Using reference TRBV11-3 and TRBJ1-6 for the parts outside the CDR3, the full variable domain is EAGVVQSPRYKIIEKKQPVAFWCNPISGHNTLYWYLQNLGQGPELLIRYENEEAVDDSQLPKDRFSAERLKGVDSTLKIQPAELGDSAVYLCASSRESSYNSPLHFGNGTRLTVT.

This clone was counted between two and nine times. The genes are TRBV6-8 and TRBJ1-1; D is possibly TRBD1 (5 bases). Trimming took off 2 bases at V and 1 base at J, with 8 bases between the two ends. CDR1 is MNHGY, CDR2 SAAAGT, per germline. This CDR3 is 14 amino acids long. CDR3 loop: CASSYGQGNTEAFF. The CDR3 region has the DNA TGTGCCAGCAGTTACGGTCAGGGGAACACTGAAGCTTTCTTT.

This clone has ten or more counts. The CDR3 DNA reads as TGTGCCAGCAGCAACTCGGGCCTCAAGACAGATACGCAGTATTTT. This translates into CASSNSGLKTDTQYF. V gene TRBV11-3 combines with J gene TRBJ2-3, with D unclear. Germline V CDR1 and CDR2: SGHNT, YENEEA. The CDR3 spans 15 residues. The V end lost 5 bases, the J end lost 3 bases, and 15 bases lay between the germline ends.

This clone has only a few counts. This chain links TRBV6-8 with TRBJ2-1; D could derive from TRBD1 or TRBD2 (5 bases each). Germline CDR1 MNHGY, CDR2 SAAAGT. This CDR3 is 13 amino acids long. V shed 6 bases and J shed 8 bases, with 14 bases lying between them. For the CDR3, the DNA is TGTGCCAGCAGACCCAATCAGGGAGATGAGCAGTTCTTC. This translates into CASRPNQGDEQFF.

This clone was seen only a few times. V and J are TRBV29-1 and TRBJ2-1; D might be TRBD1 or TRBD2, each matching 6 bases. CDR1 is SQVTM, CDR2 ANQGSEA, per germline. The CDR3 is 14 residues long. V gave up 3 bases and J gave up 7 bases, with 16 bases separating them. CDR3 sequence: CSVEGGRNQNEQFF. In nucleotides, the CDR3 is TGCAGCGTTGAGGGGGGCCGAAATCAAAATGAGCAGTTCTTC.

The gene calls are TRBV9 and TRBJ2-7; 7 nucleotides agree with TRBD1. With 5 bases clipped from V and 5 bases from J, the junction kept 19 bases outside the gene matches. From germline, CDR1 is SGDLS and CDR2 YYNGEE. The CDR3 totals 17 residues. The CDR3 region has the DNA TGTGCCAGCAGTCTAGAGGGAAGGCGACAGGGTCGGGACGAGCAGTACTTC. It translates to CASSLEGRRQGRDEQYF.

The rearrangement links TRBV6-8 to TRBJ2-7, with D possibly being TRBD1 (6 bases). CDR3 length: 15 residues. V was pared by 4 bases and J by 7 bases, with 20 bases between. CDR1 is MNHGY, CDR2 SAAAGT, per germline. This CDR3 reads CASSSLTIQGREQYF. CDR3 nucleotides: TGTGCCAGCAGTTCCTTGACTATACAGGGACGGGAGCAGTACTTC.

This chain joins TRBV18 and TRBJ2-7, with D tentatively TRBD2 (5 bases). V was pared by 2 bases and J by 1 base, with 12 bases between. There are 15 residues in the CDR3. Germline-derived CDR1 and CDR2 are KGHSH and LQKENI. The CDR3 nucleotides are TGTGCCAGCTCACCAAAAACCCAGCGGTCCTACGAGCAGTACTTC. Its translation is CASSPKTQRSYEQYF. The full variable domain, its missing parts supplied by reference TRBV18 and TRBJ2-7, is NAGVMQNPRHLVRRRGQEARLRCSPMKGHSHVYWYRQLPEEGLKFMVYLQKENIIDESGMPKERFSAEFPKEGPSILRIQQVVRGDSAAYFCASSPKTQRSYEQYFGPGTRLTVT.

This clone was counted a few times. The rearrangement links TRBV5-1 to TRBJ1-1; D not resolved. CDR1 is SGHRS and CDR2 is YFSETQ in the germline V gene. The CDR3 consists of 16 residues. V lost 3 bases and J 0 bases, leaving 15 bases between the germline ends. Written as DNA, the CDR3 is TGCGCCAGCAGCTCCCGAAGTTCTACCTTGAACACTGAAGCTTTCTTT. Translation gives CASSSRSSTLNTEAFF.

This clone showed up just a few times. The V call is TRBV10-2, the J call TRBJ1-6; 7 bases line up with TRBD1. V lost 6 bases to trimming and J lost 6 bases; unmatched junction nucleotides: 2. Germline V gives CDR1 WSHSY, CDR2 SAAADI. The CDR3 contains 13 residues. Here the CDR3 DNA reads TGCGCCAGCAGCGGGACAGTTAATTCACCCCTCCACTTT. Translated, it gives CASSGTVNSPLHF.

J is TRBJ2-6 and V is TRBV6-8; 8 nucleotides line up with TRBD1. The CDR3 is 19 amino acids. Germline trimming cut 7 bases from V and 0 bases from J; bases unmatched to any gene: 14. The germline V gene has CDR1 MNHGY and CDR2 SAAAGT. CDR3 bases: TGTGCCAGCACGATAACAGGGACAGGCGTGTTCTCTGGGGCCAACGTCCTGACTTTC. Translating gives CASTITGTGVFSGANVLTF.

This clone came up many times. The V gene is TRBV7-5, the J gene TRBJ2-3. TRBV7-5 corresponds to a pseudogene. This CDR3 is built from 14 residues. The CDR3 DNA reads TGTGCCAGCAGCTTACGAATTAGCACAGATACGCAGTATTTT. This encodes CASSLRISTDTQYF.

The V gene is TRBV29-1, the J gene TRBJ2-7, with D tentatively TRBD1 (6 bases). This CDR3 spans 12 amino acids. From germline, CDR1 is SQVTM and CDR2 ANQGSEA. V lost 6 bases to trimming and J lost 0 bases, with 9 bases between them. The CDR3, as DNA: TGCAGCGTAGGACAGCTCTCCTACGAGCAGTACTTC. Its translation is CSVGQLSYEQYF.

By share, this clone ranks as medium-sized. The CDR3, as DNA: TGTGCCAGCAGCTTAGGAGTTTCGGGACAGGGCCTCATGAACACTGAAGCTTTCTTT. It codes for CASSLGVSGQGLMNTEAFF. This rearrangement joins TRBV11-3 to TRBJ1-1; 9 nucleotides line up with TRBD1. The CDR3 contains 19 residues. V gave up 1 base and J gave up 0 bases; unmatched junction bases: 12. Germline V lookup: CDR1 SGHNT, CDR2 YENEEA.